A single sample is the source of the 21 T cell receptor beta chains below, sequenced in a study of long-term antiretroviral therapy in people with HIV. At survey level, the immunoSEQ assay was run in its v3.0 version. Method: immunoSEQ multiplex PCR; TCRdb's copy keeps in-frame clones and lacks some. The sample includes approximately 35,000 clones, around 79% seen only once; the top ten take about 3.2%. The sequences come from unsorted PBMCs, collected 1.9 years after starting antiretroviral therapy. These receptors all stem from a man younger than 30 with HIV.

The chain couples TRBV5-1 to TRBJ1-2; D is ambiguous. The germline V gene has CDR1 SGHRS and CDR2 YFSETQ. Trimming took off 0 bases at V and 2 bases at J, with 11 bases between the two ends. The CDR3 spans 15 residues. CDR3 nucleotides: TGCGCCAGCAGCTTGGAACGAGGCCAGAACTATGGCTACACCTTC. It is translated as CASSLERGQNYGYTF.

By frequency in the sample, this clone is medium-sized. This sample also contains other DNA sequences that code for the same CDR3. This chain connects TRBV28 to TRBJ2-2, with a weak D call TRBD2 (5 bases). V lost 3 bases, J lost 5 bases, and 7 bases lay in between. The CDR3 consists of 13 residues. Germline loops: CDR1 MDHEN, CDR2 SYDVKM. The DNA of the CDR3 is TGTGCCAGCAGTTTCCGCGGGACCGGGGAGCTGTTTTTT. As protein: CASSFRGTGELFF.

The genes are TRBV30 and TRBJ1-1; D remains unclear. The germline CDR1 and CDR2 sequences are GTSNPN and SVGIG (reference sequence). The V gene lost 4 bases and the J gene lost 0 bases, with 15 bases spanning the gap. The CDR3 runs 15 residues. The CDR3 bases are TGTGCCTGGACGCACGGTGGCAGAATGAACACTGAAGCTTTCTTT. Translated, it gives CAWTHGGRMNTEAFF.

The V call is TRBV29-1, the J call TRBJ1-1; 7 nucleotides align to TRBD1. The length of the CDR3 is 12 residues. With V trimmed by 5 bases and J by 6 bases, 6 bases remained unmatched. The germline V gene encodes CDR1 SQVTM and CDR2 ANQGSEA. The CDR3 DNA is TGCAGCGTTTCCAGGGGGTACGCTGAAGCTTTCTTT. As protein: CSVSRGYAEAFF.

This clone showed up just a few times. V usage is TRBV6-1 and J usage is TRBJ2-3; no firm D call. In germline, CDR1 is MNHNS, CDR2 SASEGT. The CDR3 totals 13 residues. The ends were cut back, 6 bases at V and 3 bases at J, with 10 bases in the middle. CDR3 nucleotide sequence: TGTGCCAGCAGAACATGGCGGACAGATACGCAGTATTTT. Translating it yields CASRTWRTDTQYF.

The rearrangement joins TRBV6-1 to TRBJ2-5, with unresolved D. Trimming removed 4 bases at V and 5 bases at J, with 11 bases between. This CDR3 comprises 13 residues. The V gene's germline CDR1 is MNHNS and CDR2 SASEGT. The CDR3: CASSARPGETQYF. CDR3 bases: TGTGCCAGCAGTGCCAGGCCTGGGGAGACCCAGTACTTC.

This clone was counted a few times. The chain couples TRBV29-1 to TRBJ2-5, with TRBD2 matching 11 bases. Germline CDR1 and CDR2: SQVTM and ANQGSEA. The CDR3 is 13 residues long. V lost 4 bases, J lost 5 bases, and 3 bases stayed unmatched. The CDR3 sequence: CSVVTSGGETQYF. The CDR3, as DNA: TGCAGCGTTGTAACTAGCGGGGGTGAGACCCAGTACTTC.

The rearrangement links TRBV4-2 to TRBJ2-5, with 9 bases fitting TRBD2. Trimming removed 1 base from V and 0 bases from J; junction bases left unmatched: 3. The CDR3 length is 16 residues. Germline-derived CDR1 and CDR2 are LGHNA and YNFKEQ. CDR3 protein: CASSQGASGDQETQYF. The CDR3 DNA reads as TGTGCCAGCAGCCAAGGGGCTAGCGGGGACCAAGAGACCCAGTACTTC.

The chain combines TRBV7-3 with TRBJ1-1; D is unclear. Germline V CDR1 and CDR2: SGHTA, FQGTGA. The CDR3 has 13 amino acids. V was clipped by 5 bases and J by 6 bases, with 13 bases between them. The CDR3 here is CASSPNPRAEAFF. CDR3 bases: TGTGCCAGCAGCCCGAACCCGAGGGCTGAAGCTTTCTTT.

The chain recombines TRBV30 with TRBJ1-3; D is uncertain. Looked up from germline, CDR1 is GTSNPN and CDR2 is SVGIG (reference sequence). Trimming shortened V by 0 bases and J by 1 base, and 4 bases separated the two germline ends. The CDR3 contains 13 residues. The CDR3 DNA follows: TGTGCCTGGAGTGTAGGGTCTGGAAACACCATATATTTT. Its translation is CAWSVGSGNTIYF.

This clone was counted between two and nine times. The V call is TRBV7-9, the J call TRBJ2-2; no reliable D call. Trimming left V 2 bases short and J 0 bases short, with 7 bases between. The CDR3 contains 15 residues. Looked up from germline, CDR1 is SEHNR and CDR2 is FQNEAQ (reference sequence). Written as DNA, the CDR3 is TGTGCCAGCAGCTTAACGGCCGCGAACACCGGGGAGCTGTTTTTT. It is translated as CASSLTAANTGELFF.

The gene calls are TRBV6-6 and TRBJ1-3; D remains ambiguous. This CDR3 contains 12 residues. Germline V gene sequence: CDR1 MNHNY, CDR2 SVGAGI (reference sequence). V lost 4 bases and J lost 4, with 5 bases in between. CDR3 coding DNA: TGTGCCAGCAGTTCCGTGGGAAACACCATATATTTT. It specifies CASSSVGNTIYF.

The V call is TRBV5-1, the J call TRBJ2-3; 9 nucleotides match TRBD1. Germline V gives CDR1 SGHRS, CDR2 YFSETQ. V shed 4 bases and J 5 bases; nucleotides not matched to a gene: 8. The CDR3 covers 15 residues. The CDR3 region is CASSRLQGAVDTQYF. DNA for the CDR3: TGCGCCAGCAGCAGACTACAGGGGGCGGTAGATACGCAGTATTTT.

The chain's CDR3 is CASSLVRGSGELFF. The CDR3 bases are TGTGCCAGCAGCTTAGTACGAGGGTCCGGGGAGCTGTTTTTT. The V call is TRBV11-2, the J call TRBJ2-2; D possibly corresponds to TRBD2 (5 bases). V lost 1 base to trimming and J lost 6 bases, with 9 bases between them. This CDR3 is built from 14 residues. Germline V gene lookup returns CDR1 SGHAT and CDR2 FQNNGV. The whole variable domain, remainder taken from reference TRBV11-2 and TRBJ2-2, is EAGVAQSPRYKIIEKRQSVAFWCNPISGHATLYWYQQILGQGPKLLIQFQNNGVVDDSQLPKDRFSAERLKGVDSTLKIQPAKLEDSAVYLCASSLVRGSGELFFGEGSRLTVL.

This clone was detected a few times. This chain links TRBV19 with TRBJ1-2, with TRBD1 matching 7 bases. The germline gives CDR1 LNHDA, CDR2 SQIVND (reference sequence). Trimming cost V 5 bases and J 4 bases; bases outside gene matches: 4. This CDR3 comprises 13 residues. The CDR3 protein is CASSPQGSYGYTF. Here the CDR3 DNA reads TGTGCCAGTAGTCCACAGGGGTCCTATGGCTACACCTTC.

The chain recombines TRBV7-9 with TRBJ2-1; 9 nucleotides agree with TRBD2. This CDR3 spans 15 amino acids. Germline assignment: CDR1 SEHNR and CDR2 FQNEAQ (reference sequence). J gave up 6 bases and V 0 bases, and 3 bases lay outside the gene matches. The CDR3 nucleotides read TGTGCCAGCAGCTTAGCTAGCGGGGGCCGCAATGAGCAGTTCTTC. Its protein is CASSLASGGRNEQFF.

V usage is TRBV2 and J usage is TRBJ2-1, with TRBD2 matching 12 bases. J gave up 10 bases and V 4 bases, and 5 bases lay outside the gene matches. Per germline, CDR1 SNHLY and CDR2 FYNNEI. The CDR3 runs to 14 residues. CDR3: CASSGLAGAGEQFF. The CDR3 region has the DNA TGTGCCAGCAGTGGACTAGCGGGGGCAGGGGAGCAGTTCTTC.

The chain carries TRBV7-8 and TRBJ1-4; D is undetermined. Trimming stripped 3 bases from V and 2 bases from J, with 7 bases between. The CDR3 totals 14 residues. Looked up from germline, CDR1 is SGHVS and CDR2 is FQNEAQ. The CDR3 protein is CASSFKRTNEKLFF. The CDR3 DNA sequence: TGTGCCAGCAGCTTTAAAAGGACTAATGAAAAACTGTTTTTT. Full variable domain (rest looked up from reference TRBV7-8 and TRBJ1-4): GAGVSQSPRYKVAKRGQDVALRCDPISGHVSLFWYQQALGQGPEFLTYFQNEAQLDKSGLPSDRFFAERPEGSVSTLKIQRTQQEDSAVYLCASSFKRTNEKLFFGSGTQLSVL.

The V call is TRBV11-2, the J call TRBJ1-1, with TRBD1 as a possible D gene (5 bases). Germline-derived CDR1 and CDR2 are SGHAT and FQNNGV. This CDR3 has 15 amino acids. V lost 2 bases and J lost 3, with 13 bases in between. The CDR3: CASSLLGVWDTEAFF. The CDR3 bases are TGTGCCAGCAGCTTACTAGGGGTATGGGACACTGAAGCTTTCTTT. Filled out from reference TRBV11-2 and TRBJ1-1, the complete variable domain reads EAGVAQSPRYKIIEKRQSVAFWCNPISGHATLYWYQQILGQGPKLLIQFQNNGVVDDSQLPKDRFSAERLKGVDSTLKIQPAKLEDSAVYLCASSLLGVWDTEAFFGQGTRLTVV.

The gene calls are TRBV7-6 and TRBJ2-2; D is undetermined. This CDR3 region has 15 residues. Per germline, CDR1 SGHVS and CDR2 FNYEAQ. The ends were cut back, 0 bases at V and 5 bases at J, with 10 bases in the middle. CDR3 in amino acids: CASSLARQLTGELFF. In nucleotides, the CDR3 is TGTGCCAGCAGCTTAGCGCGGCAGTTAACCGGGGAGCTGTTTTTT.

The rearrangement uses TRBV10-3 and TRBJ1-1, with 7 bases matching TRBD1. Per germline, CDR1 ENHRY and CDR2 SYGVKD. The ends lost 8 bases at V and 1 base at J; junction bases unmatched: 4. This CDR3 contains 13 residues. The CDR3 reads CAIQQGPNTEAFF. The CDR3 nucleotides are TGTGCCATCCAACAGGGGCCGAACACTGAAGCTTTCTTT.